This entry concerns a single TCR beta chain. The V end was cut by 7 bases, the J end by 2 bases, with 17 bases between. CDR3 length: 15 amino acids. Germline V gene lookup returns CDR1 MNHEY and CDR2 SMNVEV (reference sequence). Random hexamers served to reverse transcribe roughly 0.5 to 1 ug RNA. TCRdb fed the immunoSEQ multiplex PCR reads into MiXCR, producing one record per CDR3 protein. The sample records roughly 100,000 distinct CDR3 sequences, 85% to 95% being singletons. The record originates from a study of CD8 T cells in Susac syndrome. This clonotype was obtained from a human donor with Susac syndrome. The chain uses TRBV27 and TRBJ2-5; D unresolved. Sequenced sample: CD4+ T cells from PBMCs. The CDR3 coding sequence is TGTGCCAGCACCAACCATAGGGATGGACAAGAGACCCAGTACTTC. Protein: CASTNHRDGQETQYF.